Below, 6 T cell receptor beta chains from the same sample are listed, as sequenced in a study of shared clonotypes between healthy human individuals. TCRdb's copy holds only in-frame clones and misses some; the assay was immunoSEQ multiplex PCR. The sample lists approximately 700,000 clones; around four fifths were seen once. Material: memory CD4+ T cells sorted from blood. The subset is: CD45RA-negative fraction. The receptors come from a woman aged 25 to 45 in good health.

This chain links TRBV6-4 with TRBJ1-1; D possibly corresponds to TRBD1 (6 bases). Trimming removed 4 bases from V and 0 bases from J, with 9 bases in between. The CDR3 consists of 14 residues. The germline V gene encodes CDR1 MRHNA and CDR2 SNTAGT. This CDR3 reads CASSAQGMNTEAFF. The CDR3, as DNA: TGTGCCAGCAGTGCTCAGGGGATGAACACTGAAGCTTTCTTT.

The chain links TRBV4-2 to TRBJ2-7; 7 bases agree with TRBD2. This CDR3 has 15 residues. V lost 0 bases, J lost 4 bases, and 6 bases stayed unmatched. Germline loops: CDR1 LGHNA, CDR2 YNFKEQ. The CDR3 here is CASSQEPGLGYEQYF. The CDR3 coding sequence is TGTGCCAGCAGCCAAGAACCCGGACTAGGTTACGAGCAGTACTTC.

Regarding this clone: This same CDR3 is encoded by further DNA sequences in the sample. This chain connects TRBV5-1 to TRBJ2-1, with 7 nucleotides matching TRBD2. V lost 0 bases to trimming and J lost 4 bases; unmatched junction nucleotides: 4. CDR3 size: 15 residues. Looked up from germline, CDR1 is SGHRS and CDR2 is YFSETQ. The CDR3 sequence: CASSLASGGYNEQFF. CDR3 bases: TGCGCCAGCAGCTTGGCTAGCGGAGGGTACAATGAGCAGTTCTTC.

In this sample, this clone turned up a few times. This chain's CDR3 is CASSLEGWQTQYF. The CDR3 bases are TGTGCCAGCAGCTTGGAAGGGTGGCAGACCCAGTACTTC. The chain carries TRBV5-5 and TRBJ2-5; D is ambiguous. The CDR3 sequence is 13 residues long. Germline CDR1 and CDR2: SGHKS and YYEKEE (reference sequence). V shed 0 bases and J shed 6 bases, with 9 bases lying between them.

This clone has ten or more counts. The rearrangement links TRBV5-1 to TRBJ2-7; a weak D match, TRBD2 (6 bases). V was pared by 5 bases and J by 1 base, with 13 bases between. The CDR3 has 14 residues. Germline V gene lookup returns CDR1 SGHRS and CDR2 YFSETQ. CDR3 coding DNA: TGCGCCAGCAGGCCCCGGGACTGGTCCTACGAGCAGTACTTC. Translation gives CASRPRDWSYEQYF.

The chain has TRBV28 and TRBJ2-3; a possible D gene is TRBD1 (6 bases). V was clipped by 6 bases and J by 0 bases, with 19 bases between them. The CDR3 runs 17 residues. Per germline, CDR1 MDHEN and CDR2 SYDVKM. The chain's CDR3 is CASSHGGWNSSTDTQYF. For the CDR3, the DNA is TGTGCCAGCAGCCATGGGGGCTGGAACTCTAGCACAGATACGCAGTATTTT.